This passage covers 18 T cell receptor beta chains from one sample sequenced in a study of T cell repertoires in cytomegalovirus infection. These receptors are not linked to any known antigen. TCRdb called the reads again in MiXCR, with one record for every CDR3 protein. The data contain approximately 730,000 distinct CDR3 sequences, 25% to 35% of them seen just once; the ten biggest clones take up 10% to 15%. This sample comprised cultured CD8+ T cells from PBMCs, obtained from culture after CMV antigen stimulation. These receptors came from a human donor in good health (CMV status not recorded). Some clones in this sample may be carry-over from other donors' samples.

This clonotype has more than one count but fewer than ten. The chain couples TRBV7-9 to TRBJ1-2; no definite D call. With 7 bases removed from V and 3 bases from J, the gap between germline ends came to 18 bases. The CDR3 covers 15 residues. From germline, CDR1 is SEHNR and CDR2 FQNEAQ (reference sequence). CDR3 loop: CASTTTDTPHYGYTF. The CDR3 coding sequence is TGTGCCAGCACCACCACAGACACACCACACTATGGCTACACCTTC.

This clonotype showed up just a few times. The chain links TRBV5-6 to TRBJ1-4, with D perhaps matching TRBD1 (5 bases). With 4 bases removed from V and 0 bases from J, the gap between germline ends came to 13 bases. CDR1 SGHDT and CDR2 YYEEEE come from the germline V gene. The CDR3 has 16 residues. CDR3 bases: TGTGCCAGCAGCCCTGGACAAGAAGCAACTAATGAAAAACTGTTTTTT. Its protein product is CASSPGQEATNEKLFF.

The CDR3, as DNA: TGCGCCAGCAGCGGGACTCCCGAAGAGGAAAACACCATATATTTT. Its translation: CASSGTPEEENTIYF. The V gene is TRBV5-1, the J gene TRBJ1-3, with TRBD1 as a possible D gene (5 bases). V shed 4 bases and J shed 6 bases, with 17 bases lying between them. Germline CDR1 SGHRS, CDR2 YFSETQ. The length of the CDR3 is 15 residues.

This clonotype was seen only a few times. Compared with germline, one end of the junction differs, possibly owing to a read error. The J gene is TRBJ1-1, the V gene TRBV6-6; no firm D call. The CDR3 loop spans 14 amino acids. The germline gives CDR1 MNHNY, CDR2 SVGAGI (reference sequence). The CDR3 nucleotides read TGTGCCAGCAGTTACTCGGGCGGGAACGCTGAAGCTTTCTTT. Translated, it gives CASSYSGGNAEAFF.

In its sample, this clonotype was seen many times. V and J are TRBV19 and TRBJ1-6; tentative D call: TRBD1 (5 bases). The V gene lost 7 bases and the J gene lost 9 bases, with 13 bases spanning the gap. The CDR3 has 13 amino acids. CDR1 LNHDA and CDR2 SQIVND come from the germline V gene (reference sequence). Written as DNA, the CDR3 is TGTGCCAGTACGACGGACAAGGGTTCACCCCTCCACTTT. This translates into CASTTDKGSPLHF.

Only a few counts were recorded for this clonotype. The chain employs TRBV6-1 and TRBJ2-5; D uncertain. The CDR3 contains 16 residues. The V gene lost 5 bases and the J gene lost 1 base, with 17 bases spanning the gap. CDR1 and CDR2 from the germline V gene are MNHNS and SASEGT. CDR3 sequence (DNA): TGTGCCAGCAGTCAGCCGGCAGGTGTCAGCCAAGAGACCCAGTACTTC. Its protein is CASSQPAGVSQETQYF.

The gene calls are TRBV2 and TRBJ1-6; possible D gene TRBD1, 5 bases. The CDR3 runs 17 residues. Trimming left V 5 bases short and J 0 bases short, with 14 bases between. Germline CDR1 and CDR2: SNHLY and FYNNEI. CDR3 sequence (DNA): TGTGCCAGCAGTACCGGGACTGATGCCTCCTATAATTCACCCCTCCACTTT. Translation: CASSTGTDASYNSPLHF.

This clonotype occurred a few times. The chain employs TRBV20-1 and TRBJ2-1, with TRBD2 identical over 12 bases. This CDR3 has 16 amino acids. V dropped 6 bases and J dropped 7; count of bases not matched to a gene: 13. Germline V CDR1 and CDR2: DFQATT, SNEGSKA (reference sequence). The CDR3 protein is CSADVKGTSGSNEQFF. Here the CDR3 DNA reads TGCAGTGCGGACGTAAAGGGGACTAGCGGGTCGAATGAGCAGTTCTTC.

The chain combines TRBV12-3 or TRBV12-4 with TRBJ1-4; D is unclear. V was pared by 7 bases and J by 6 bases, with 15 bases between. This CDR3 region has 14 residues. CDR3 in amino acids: CASKIQTRYEKLFF. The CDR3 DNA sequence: TGTGCCAGCAAAATTCAGACCCGTTATGAAAAACTGTTTTTT.

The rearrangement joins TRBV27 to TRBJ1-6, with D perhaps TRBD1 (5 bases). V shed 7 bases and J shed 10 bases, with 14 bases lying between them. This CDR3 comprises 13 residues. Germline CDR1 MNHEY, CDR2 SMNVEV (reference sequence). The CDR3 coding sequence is TGTGCCAGCACCCCAGGGTCAGAGTCACCCCTCCACTTT. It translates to CASTPGSESPLHF.

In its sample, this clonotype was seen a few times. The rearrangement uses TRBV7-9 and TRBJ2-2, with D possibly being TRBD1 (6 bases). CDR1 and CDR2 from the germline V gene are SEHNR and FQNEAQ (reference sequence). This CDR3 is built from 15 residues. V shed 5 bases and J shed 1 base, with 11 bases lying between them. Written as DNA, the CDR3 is TGTGCCAGCAGCCCCGCGACAGGGAACACCGGGGAGCTGTTTTTT. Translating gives CASSPATGNTGELFF.

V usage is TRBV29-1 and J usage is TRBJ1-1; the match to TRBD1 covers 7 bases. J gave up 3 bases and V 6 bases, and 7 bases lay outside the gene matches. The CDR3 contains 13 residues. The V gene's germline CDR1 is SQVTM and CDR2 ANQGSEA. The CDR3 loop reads CSVVQGIDTEAFF. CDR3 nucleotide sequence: TGCAGCGTGGTACAGGGGATCGACACTGAAGCTTTCTTT. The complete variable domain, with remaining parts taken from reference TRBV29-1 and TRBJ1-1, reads SAVISQKPSRDICQRGTSLTIQCQVDSQVTMMFWYRQQPGQSLTLIATANQGSEATYESGFVIDKFPISRPNLTFSTLTVSNMSPEDSSIYLCSVVQGIDTEAFFGQGTRLTVV.

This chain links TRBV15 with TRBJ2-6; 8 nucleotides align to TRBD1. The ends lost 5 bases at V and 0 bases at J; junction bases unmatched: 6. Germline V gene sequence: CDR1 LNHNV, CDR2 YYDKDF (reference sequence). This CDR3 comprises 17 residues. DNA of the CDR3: TGTGCCACCAGCGGTGGGACAGGAGTCTCTGGGGCCAACGTCCTGACTTTC. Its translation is CATSGGTGVSGANVLTF. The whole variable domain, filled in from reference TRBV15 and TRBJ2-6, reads DAMVIQNPRYQVTQFGKPVTLSCSQTLNHNVMYWYQQKSSQAPKLLFHYYDKDFNNEADTPDNFQSRRPNTSFCFLDIRSPGLGDTAMYLCATSGGTGVSGANVLTFGAGSRLTVL.

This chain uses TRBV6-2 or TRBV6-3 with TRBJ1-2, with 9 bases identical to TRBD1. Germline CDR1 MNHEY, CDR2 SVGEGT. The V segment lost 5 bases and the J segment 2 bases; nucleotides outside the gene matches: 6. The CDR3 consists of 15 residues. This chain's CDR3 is CASSTGTGNNYGYTF. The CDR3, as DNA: TGTGCCAGCAGTACCGGGACAGGGAACAACTATGGCTACACCTTC.

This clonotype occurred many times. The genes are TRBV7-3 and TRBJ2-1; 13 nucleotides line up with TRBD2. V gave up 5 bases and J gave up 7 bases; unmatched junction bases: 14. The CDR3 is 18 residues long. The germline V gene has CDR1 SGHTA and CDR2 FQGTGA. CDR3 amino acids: CASSPKSLLAGGPNEQFF. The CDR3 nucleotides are TGTGCCAGCAGCCCTAAATCCCTACTAGCGGGGGGGCCAAATGAGCAGTTCTTC.

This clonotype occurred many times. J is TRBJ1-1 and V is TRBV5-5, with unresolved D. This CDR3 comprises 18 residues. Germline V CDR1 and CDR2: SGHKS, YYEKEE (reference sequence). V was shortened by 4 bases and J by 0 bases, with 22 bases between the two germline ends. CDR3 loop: CASSAEFGAARLNTEAFF. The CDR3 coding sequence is TGTGCCAGCAGCGCCGAGTTTGGTGCGGCCCGTTTGAACACTGAAGCTTTCTTT. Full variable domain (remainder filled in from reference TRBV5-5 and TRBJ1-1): DAGVTQSPTHLIKTRGQQVTLRCSPISGHKSVSWYQQVLGQGPQFIFQYYEKEERGRGNFPDRFSARQFPNYSSELNVNALLLGDSALYLCASSAEFGAARLNTEAFFGQGTRLTVV.

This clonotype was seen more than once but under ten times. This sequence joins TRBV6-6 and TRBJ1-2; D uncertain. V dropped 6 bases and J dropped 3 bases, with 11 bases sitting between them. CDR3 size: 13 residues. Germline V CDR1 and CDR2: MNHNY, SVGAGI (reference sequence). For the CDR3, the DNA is TGTGCCAGCAGACTTGACGCCGACTATGGCTACACCTTC. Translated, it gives CASRLDADYGYTF.

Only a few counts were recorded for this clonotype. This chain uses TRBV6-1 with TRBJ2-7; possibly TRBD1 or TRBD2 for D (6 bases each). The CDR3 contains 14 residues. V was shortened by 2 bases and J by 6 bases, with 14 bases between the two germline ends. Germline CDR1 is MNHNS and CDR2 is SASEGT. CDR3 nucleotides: TGTGCCAGCAGTGAACGGGGGCCTAGGAGCGAGCAGTACGTC. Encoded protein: CASSERGPRSEQYV.